This T cell receptor (beta chain) was observed in a study of cytomegalovirus exposure and HLA in healthy donors. As for the study in general: Genetic ancestry analysis placed approximately 79% of the roughly 400 donors that were genotyped in the Caucasian-associated cluster.

Both 60 Vbeta primers and 13 Jbeta primers went into the PCR. Measured with immunoSEQ multiplex PCR; TCRdb has only the in-frame clones, and not every one. The sample lists fewer than 200,000 clones; around 83% were seen once. General observations from the study: A later analysis found that most CMV-associated TCR beta chains appeared HLA-restricted. The Asian-associated ancestry cluster reportedly had fewer N-insertions than the roughly 720-donor mean in a later analysis. Analyzed later, association rates of TCRs varied across HLA loci, with DRB1 most and HLA-C fewest.

The trim removed 5 bases at V and 9 bases at J, leaving 5 bases unmatched. Germline V CDR1 and CDR2: LGHNT, FRNRAP. This CDR3 region has 15 residues. About this clone itself: Its antigen is unknown.

This receptor was taken from a man in his forties in good health and CMV-seropositive. The sequenced sample was PBMCs. This chain connects TRBV12-5 to TRBJ2-1, with 15 nucleotides matching TRBD2. The CDR3 is CASGLGLAGGGEQFF. The CDR3 nucleotides are TGTGCTAGTGGTCTGGGACTAGCGGGAGGTGGTGAGCAGTTCTTC.